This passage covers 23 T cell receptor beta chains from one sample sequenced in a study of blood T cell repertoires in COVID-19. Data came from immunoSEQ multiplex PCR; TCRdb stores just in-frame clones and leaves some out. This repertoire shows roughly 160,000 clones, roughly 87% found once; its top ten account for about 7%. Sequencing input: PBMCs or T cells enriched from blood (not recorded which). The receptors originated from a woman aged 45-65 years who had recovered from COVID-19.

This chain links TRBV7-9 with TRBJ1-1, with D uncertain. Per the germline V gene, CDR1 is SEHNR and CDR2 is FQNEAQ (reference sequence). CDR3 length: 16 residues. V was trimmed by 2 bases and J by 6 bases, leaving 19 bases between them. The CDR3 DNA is TGTGCCAGCAGCTTAACCTCCACCTCTACCCTACCTGAAGCTTTCTTT. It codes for CASSLTSTSTLPEAFF.

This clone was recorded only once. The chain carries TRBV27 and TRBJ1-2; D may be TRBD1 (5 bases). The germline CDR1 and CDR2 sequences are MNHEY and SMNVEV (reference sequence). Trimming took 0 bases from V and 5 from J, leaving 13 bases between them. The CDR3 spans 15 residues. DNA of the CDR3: TGTGCCAGCAGTTTATCGGGCAGGGCCCGGTATGGCTACACCTTC. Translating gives CASSLSGRARYGYTF.

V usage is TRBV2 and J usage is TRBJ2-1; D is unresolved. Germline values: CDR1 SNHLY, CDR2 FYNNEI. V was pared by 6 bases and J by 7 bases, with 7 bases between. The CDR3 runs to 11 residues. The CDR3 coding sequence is TGTGCCAGCAGGTATATGAATGAGCAGTTCTTC. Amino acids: CASRYMNEQFF.

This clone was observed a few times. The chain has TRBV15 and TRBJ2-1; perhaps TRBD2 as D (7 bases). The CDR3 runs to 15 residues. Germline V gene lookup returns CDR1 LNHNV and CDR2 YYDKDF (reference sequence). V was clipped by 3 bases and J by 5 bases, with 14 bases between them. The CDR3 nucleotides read TGTGCCACCAGCAGGGGGGAGGGGGACCACAATGAGCAGTTCTTC. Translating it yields CATSRGEGDHNEQFF.

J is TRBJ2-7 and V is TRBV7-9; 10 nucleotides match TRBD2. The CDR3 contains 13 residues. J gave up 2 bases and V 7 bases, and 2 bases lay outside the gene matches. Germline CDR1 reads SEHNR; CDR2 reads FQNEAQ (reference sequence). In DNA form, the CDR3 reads TGTGCCAGCACCACTAGCGGGGCCTACGAGCAGTACTTC. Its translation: CASTTSGAYEQYF.

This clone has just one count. The CDR3 nucleotides are TGTGCCAGCAGGACAGGGGGAGTCTACGAGCAGTACTTC. It encodes CASRTGGVYEQYF. The gene calls are TRBV28 and TRBJ2-7; 9 nucleotides match TRBD1. Germline V CDR1 and CDR2: MDHEN, SYDVKM. J was trimmed by 3 bases and V by 6 bases; bases with no gene match: 3. The CDR3 length is 13 residues. Combining the CDR3 with reference TRBV28 and TRBJ2-7 gives the whole variable domain DVKVTQSSRYLVKRTGEKVFLECVQDMDHENMFWYRQDPGLGLRLIYFSYDVKMKEKGDIPEGYSVSREKKERFSLILESASTNQTSMYLCASRTGGVYEQYFGPGTRLTVT.

The CDR3 region has the DNA TGTGCCAGCAGTTTAAGTCGTTTACGGTCCTACGAGCAGTACTTC. It is translated as CASSLSRLRSYEQYF. This chain uses TRBV27 with TRBJ2-7; D gene ambiguous. Germline CDR1 MNHEY, CDR2 SMNVEV (reference sequence). V was cut by 2 bases and J by 1 base, with 12 bases left in between. The CDR3 sequence is 15 residues long.

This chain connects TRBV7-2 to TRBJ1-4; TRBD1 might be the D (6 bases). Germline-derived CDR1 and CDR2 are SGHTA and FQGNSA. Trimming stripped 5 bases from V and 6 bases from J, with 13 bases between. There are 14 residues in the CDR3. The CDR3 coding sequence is TGTGCCAGCAGCCCGGGGGGCCCGGATGAAAAACTGTTTTTT. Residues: CASSPGGPDEKLFF.

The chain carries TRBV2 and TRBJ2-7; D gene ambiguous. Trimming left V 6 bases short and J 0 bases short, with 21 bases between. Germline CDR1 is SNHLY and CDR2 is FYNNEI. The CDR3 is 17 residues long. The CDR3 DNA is TGTGCCAGCAGGAGGTGGTTAGCCTCAACCGGCTCCTACGAGCAGTACTTC. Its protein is CASRRWLASTGSYEQYF. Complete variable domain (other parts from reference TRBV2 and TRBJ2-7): EPEVTQTPSHQVTQMGQEVILRCVPISNHLYFYWYRQILGQKVEFLVSFYNNEISEKSEIFDDQFSVERPDGSNFTLKIRSTKLEDSAMYFCASRRWLASTGSYEQYFGPGTRLTVT.

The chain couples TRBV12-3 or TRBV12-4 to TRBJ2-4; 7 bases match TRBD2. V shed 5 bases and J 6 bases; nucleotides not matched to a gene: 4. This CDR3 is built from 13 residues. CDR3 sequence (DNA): TGTGCCAGCAGTCGGCGCGGGGGAAACATTCAGTACTTC. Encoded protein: CASSRRGGNIQYF.

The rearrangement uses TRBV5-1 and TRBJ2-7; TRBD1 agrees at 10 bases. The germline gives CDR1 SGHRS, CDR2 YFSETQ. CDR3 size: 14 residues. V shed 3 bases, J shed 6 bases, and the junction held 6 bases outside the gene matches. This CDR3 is CASSSAGTGAEQYF. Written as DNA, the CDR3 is TGCGCCAGCAGCTCGGCCGGGACAGGGGCCGAGCAGTACTTC.

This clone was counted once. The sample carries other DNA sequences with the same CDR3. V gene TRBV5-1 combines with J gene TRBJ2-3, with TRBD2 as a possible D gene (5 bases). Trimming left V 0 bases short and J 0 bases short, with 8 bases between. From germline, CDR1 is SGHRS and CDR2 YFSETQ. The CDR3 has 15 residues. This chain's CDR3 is CASSLVPGSTDTQYF. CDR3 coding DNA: TGCGCCAGCAGCTTGGTTCCGGGGAGCACAGATACGCAGTATTTT.

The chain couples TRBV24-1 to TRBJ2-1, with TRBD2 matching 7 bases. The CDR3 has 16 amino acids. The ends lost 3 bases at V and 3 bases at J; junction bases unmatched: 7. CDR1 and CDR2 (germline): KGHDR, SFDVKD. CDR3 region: CATSDARSGIYNEQFF. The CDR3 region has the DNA TGTGCCACCAGTGATGCCAGGAGCGGGATCTACAATGAGCAGTTCTTC.

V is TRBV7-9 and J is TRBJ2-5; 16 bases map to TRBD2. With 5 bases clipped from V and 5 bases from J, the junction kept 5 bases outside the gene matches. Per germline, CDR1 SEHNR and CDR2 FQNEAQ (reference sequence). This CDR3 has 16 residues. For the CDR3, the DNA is TGTGCCAGCAGCCAGGGACTAGCGGGAGGGTTGGAGACCCAGTACTTC. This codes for CASSQGLAGGLETQYF.

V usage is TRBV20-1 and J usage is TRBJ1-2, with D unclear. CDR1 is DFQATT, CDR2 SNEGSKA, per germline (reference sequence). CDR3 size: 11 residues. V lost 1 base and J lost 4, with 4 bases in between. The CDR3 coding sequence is TGCAGTGCTAGAGTCTCCTATGGCTACACCTTC. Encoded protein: CSARVSYGYTF.

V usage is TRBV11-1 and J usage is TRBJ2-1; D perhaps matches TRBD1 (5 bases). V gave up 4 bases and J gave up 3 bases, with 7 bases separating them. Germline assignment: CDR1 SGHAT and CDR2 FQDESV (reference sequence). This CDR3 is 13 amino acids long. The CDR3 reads CASSSTGYNEQFF. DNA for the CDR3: TGTGCCAGCAGCTCCACAGGCTACAATGAGCAGTTCTTC.

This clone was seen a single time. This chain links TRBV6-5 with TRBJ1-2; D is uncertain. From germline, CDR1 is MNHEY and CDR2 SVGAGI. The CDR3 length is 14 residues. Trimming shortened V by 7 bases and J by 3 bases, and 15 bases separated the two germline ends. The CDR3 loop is CASIVTGVYYGYTF. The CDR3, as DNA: TGTGCCAGCATTGTTACCGGGGTGTACTATGGCTACACCTTC.

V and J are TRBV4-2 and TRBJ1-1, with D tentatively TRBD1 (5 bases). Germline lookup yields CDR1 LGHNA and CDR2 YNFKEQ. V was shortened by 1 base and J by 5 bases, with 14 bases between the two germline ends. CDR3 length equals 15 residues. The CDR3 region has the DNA TGTGCCAGCAGCCAAGCCGCTGGGGGGGGGACTGAAGCTTTCTTT. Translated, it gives CASSQAAGGGTEAFF.

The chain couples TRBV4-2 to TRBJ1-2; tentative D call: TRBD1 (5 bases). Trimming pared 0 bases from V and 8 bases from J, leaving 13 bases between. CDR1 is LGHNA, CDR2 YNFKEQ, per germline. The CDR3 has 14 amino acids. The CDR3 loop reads CASSQEGPRGGYTF. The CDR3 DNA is TGTGCCAGCAGCCAAGAAGGTCCAAGGGGCGGCTACACCTTC.

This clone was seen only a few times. The chain's CDR3 is CASSPERREKETQYF. The CDR3 coding sequence is TGTGCCAGCAGCCCCGAGAGGCGCGAGAAGGAGACCCAGTACTTC. The rearrangement links TRBV28 to TRBJ2-5; D remains unclear. The length of the CDR3 is 15 residues. Germline V gene sequence: CDR1 MDHEN, CDR2 SYDVKM. Trimming took 6 bases from V and 5 from J, leaving 19 bases between them.

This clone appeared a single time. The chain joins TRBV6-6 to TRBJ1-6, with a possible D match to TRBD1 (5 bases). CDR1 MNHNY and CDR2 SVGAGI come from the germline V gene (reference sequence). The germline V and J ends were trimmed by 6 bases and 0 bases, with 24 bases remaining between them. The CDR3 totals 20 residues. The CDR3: CASSSLRGGVGSSYNSPLHF. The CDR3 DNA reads TGTGCCAGCAGCTCCTTACGGGGCGGGGTCGGGAGCTCCTATAATTCACCCCTCCACTTT.

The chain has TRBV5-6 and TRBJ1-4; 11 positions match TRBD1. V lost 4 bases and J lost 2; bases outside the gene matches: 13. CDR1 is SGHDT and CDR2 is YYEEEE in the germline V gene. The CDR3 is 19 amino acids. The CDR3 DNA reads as TGTGCCAGCAGCCCCTTTATCCCGGGACAGGGGGTGACTAATGAAAAACTGTTTTTT. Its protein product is CASSPFIPGQGVTNEKLFF. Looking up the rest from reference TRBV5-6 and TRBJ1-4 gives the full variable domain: DAGVTQSPTHLIKTRGQQVTLRCSPKSGHDTVSWYQQALGQGPQFIFQYYEEEERQRGNFPDRFSGHQFPNYSSELNVNALLLGDSALYLCASSPFIPGQGVTNEKLFFGSGTQLSVL.

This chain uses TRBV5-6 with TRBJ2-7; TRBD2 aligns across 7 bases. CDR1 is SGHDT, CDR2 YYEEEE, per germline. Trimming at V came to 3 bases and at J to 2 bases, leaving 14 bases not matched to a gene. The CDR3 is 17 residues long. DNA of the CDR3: TGTGCCAGCAGCTCCTACCGGGGGGTAGCTGTGACCTACGAGCAGTACTTC. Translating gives CASSSYRGVAVTYEQYF. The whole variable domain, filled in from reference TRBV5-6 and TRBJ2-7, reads DAGVTQSPTHLIKTRGQQVTLRCSPKSGHDTVSWYQQALGQGPQFIFQYYEEEERQRGNFPDRFSGHQFPNYSSELNVNALLLGDSALYLCASSSYRGVAVTYEQYFGPGTRLTVT.